These 27 T cell receptor beta chains came from one sample sequenced in a study of cytomegalovirus exposure and HLA in healthy donors. The primer mix had 60 Vbeta and 13 Jbeta primers. Sequencing was performed with immunoSEQ multiplex PCR; in TCRdb, only in-frame clones are kept and a portion is missing. This table holds roughly 54,000 clones. Sequencing was performed on PBMCs. Source of these receptors: a woman aged 25 to 45 in good health and CMV-seropositive.

The chain combines TRBV7-2 with TRBJ1-2; 9 bases fit TRBD1. CDR3 length: 18 amino acids. The V segment lost 4 bases and the J segment 4 bases; nucleotides outside the gene matches: 16. Germline V gene sequence: CDR1 SGHTA, CDR2 FQGNSA. CDR3: CASSSLGTGGSSIYGYTF. CDR3 nucleotide sequence: TGTGCCAGCAGCTCCCTGGGAACAGGGGGCTCCTCCATCTATGGCTACACCTTC. Full variable domain (missing parts from reference TRBV7-2 and TRBJ1-2): GAGVSQSPSNKVTEKGKDVELRCDPISGHTALYWYRQSLGQGLEFLIYFQGNSAPDKSGLPSDRFSAERTGGSVSTLTIQRTQQEDSAVYLCASSSLGTGGSSIYGYTFGSGTRLTVV.

Notes on this clone: Other DNA variants within this sample encode the same CDR3. This chain links TRBV6-5 with TRBJ2-7, with 7 bases fitting TRBD1. Germline trimming cut 3 bases from V and 2 bases from J; bases unmatched to any gene: 7. Per germline, CDR1 MNHEY and CDR2 SVGAGI. This CDR3 is 15 amino acids long. CDR3 residues: CASSYSTGAAYEQYF. CDR3 DNA: TGTGCCAGCAGTTATTCCACAGGGGCCGCCTACGAGCAGTACTTC.

This chain links TRBV30 with TRBJ2-7; 14 bases fit TRBD2. Germline values: CDR1 GTSNPN, CDR2 SVGIG (reference sequence). This CDR3 has 15 amino acids. V was pared by 5 bases and J by 6 bases, with 9 bases of the junction left unmatched. The chain's CDR3 is CAWLTSGRAGVEQYF. The CDR3 nucleotides are TGTGCCTGGCTGACTAGCGGGAGGGCCGGGGTCGAGCAGTACTTC.

The genes are TRBV9 and TRBJ2-1; 9 bases are a match to TRBD2. CDR3 length: 15 residues. Germline CDR1 reads SGDLS; CDR2 reads YYNGEE. The J segment lost 5 bases and the V segment lost 0 bases, leaving 3 bases of the junction unmatched. The CDR3 region has the DNA TGTGCCAGCAGCGTAGCTCTAGCGGGACACAATGAGCAGTTCTTC. This gives the protein CASSVALAGHNEQFF.

The genes are TRBV5-4 and TRBJ1-4; D is undetermined. V lost 4 bases to trimming and J lost 7 bases, with 14 bases between them. The CDR3 is 14 residues long. Germline CDR1 and CDR2: SGHNT and YYREEE (reference sequence). The CDR3 sequence: CASSRDEGPEKLFF. The CDR3 DNA is TGTGCCAGCAGCCGGGATGAGGGCCCTGAAAAACTGTTTTTT. Full variable domain (outside the CDR3, taken from reference TRBV5-4 and TRBJ1-4): ETGVTQSPTHLIKTRGQQVTLRCSSQSGHNTVSWYQQALGQGPQFIFQYYREEENGRGNFPPRFSGLQFPNYSSELNVNALELDDSALYLCASSRDEGPEKLFFGSGTQLSVL.

The chain recombines TRBV27 with TRBJ1-1, with 7 bases fitting TRBD1. V gave up 4 bases and J gave up 2 bases; unmatched junction bases: 7. The germline CDR1 and CDR2 sequences are MNHEY and SMNVEV (reference sequence). The CDR3 has 15 amino acids. Here the CDR3 DNA reads TGTGCCAGCAGTTCGACAGGGTTCCCTAACACTGAAGCTTTCTTT. It codes for CASSSTGFPNTEAFF.

V gene TRBV30 combines with J gene TRBJ2-5; 8 bases map to TRBD2. Unmatched junction bases numbered 1, after V lost 2 bases and J lost 5 bases. The CDR3 spans 12 residues. Germline values: CDR1 GTSNPN, CDR2 SVGIG (reference sequence). DNA of the CDR3: TGTGCCTGGAGTCGGGGGGGCGAGACCCAGTACTTC. Amino acids: CAWSRGGETQYF.

This chain links TRBV7-6 with TRBJ2-7; 9 bases align to TRBD1. Germline CDR1 reads SGHVS; CDR2 reads FNYEAQ. The CDR3 is 14 amino acids. The J segment lost 7 bases and the V segment lost 3 bases, leaving 7 bases of the junction unmatched. CDR3 DNA: TGTGCCAGCAGCTTGACAGGGGGATTGAGAGAGCAGTACTTC. Translated: CASSLTGGLREQYF.

This chain joins TRBV30 and TRBJ2-2; D perhaps matches TRBD1 (5 bases). The V gene lost 3 bases and the J gene lost 0 bases, with 8 bases spanning the gap. This CDR3 contains 14 residues. Germline CDR1 GTSNPN, CDR2 SVGIG (reference sequence). The CDR3 nucleotides read TGTGCCTGGAGCAGGGCCCCGAACACCGGGGAGCTGTTTTTT. Its translation: CAWSRAPNTGELFF.

The chain combines TRBV19 with TRBJ2-1; 10 positions agree with TRBD1. Unmatched junction bases numbered 3, after V lost 5 bases and J lost 8 bases. The CDR3 runs 13 residues. Germline values: CDR1 LNHDA, CDR2 SQIVND (reference sequence). CDR3 amino acids: CASSLGQGDEQFF. CDR3 sequence (DNA): TGTGCCAGTAGTTTAGGACAGGGGGATGAGCAGTTCTTC.

V gene TRBV6-5 combines with J gene TRBJ2-2; possibly TRBD1 for D (6 bases). The CDR3 covers 13 residues. Germline CDR1 reads MNHEY; CDR2 reads SVGAGI. The germline V and J ends were trimmed by 7 bases and 6 bases, with 12 bases remaining between them. The CDR3 region is CASNTGPAGELFF. The DNA for the CDR3 is TGTGCCAGCAACACAGGGCCGGCCGGGGAGCTGTTTTTT.

This chain links TRBV6-1 with TRBJ2-5, with TRBD2 matching 7 bases. After removal of 2 bases from V and 5 bases from J, the junction contained 5 bases not matched to a gene. Germline V gene data show CDR1 as MNHNS and CDR2 as SASEGT. CDR3 size: 14 residues. The CDR3: CASSEIRGGETQYF. The CDR3 DNA is TGTGCCAGCAGTGAAATCCGGGGAGGGGAGACCCAGTACTTC.

The V and J genes are TRBV11-2 and TRBJ1-1; tentative D call: TRBD1 (6 bases). Germline V gene lookup returns CDR1 SGHAT and CDR2 FQNNGV. V was clipped by 1 base and J by 6 bases, with 9 bases between them. This CDR3 spans 13 amino acids. CDR3 loop: CASSLGTAAEAFF. CDR3 sequence (DNA): TGTGCCAGCAGCTTAGGGACAGCGGCTGAAGCTTTCTTT.

The rearrangement joins TRBV18 to TRBJ2-7, with D perhaps TRBD1 (5 bases). The CDR3 covers 14 residues. Trimming left V 4 bases short and J 3 bases short, with 13 bases between. Looked up from germline, CDR1 is KGHSH and CDR2 is LQKENI. In DNA form, the CDR3 reads TGTGCCAGCTCACTACAGGCGGCTAACTACGAGCAGTACTTC. Protein: CASSLQAANYEQYF. Supplemented by reference TRBV18 and TRBJ2-7, the full variable domain reads NAGVMQNPRHLVRRRGQEARLRCSPMKGHSHVYWYRQLPEEGLKFMVYLQKENIIDESGMPKERFSAEFPKEGPSILRIQQVVRGDSAAYFCASSLQAANYEQYFGPGTRLTVT.

The rearrangement links TRBV2 to TRBJ2-2; D possibly corresponds to TRBD2 (6 bases). Germline assignment: CDR1 SNHLY and CDR2 FYNNEI. Deletions cut 1 base from V and 0 bases from J, with 9 bases between. The CDR3 is made up of 16 amino acids. The CDR3 coding sequence is TGTGCCAGCAGTGAAGAGGGACTTGCGAACACCGGGGAGCTGTTTTTT. The encoded protein is CASSEEGLANTGELFF.

This sequence joins TRBV29-1 and TRBJ1-3, with D tentatively TRBD1 (5 bases). Germline V CDR1 and CDR2: SQVTM, ANQGSEA. V dropped 5 bases and J dropped 2 bases, with 7 bases sitting between them. The CDR3 contains 12 residues. The CDR3 nucleotides read TGCAGCGTTAAGGGGACTGGAAACACCATATATTTT. Protein sequence: CSVKGTGNTIYF.

This sequence joins TRBV7-9 and TRBJ2-1; TRBD1 is a possible D gene (6 bases). From germline, CDR1 is SEHNR and CDR2 FQNEAQ (reference sequence). V lost 6 bases to trimming and J lost 6 bases, with 12 bases between them. The CDR3 sequence is 13 residues long. CDR3 in DNA: TGTGCCAGCAGAAAACAGGGATCCAATGAGCAGTTCTTC. Its translation is CASRKQGSNEQFF.

V is TRBV9 and J is TRBJ1-2, with D uncertain. Germline CDR1 and CDR2: SGDLS and YYNGEE. The CDR3 loop spans 13 amino acids. Trimming pared 0 bases from V and 4 bases from J, leaving 7 bases between. CDR3 nucleotides: TGTGCCAGCAGCGTAGCAGTTTCCTATGGCTACACCTTC. Protein product: CASSVAVSYGYTF.

V and J are TRBV30 and TRBJ2-2; 7 bases map to TRBD2. The CDR3 runs to 13 residues. V dropped 4 bases and J dropped 7; count of bases not matched to a gene: 6. Germline lookup yields CDR1 GTSNPN and CDR2 SVGIG (reference sequence). CDR3 bases: TGTGCCTGGACACCTAGCGGAGACGGGGAGCTGTTTTTT. It yields the protein CAWTPSGDGELFF. Full variable domain (outside the CDR3, taken from reference TRBV30 and TRBJ2-2): SQTIHQWPATLVQPVGSPLSLECTVEGTSNPNLYWYRQAAGRGLQLLFYSVGIGQISSEVPQNLSASRPQDRQFILSSKKLLLSDSGFYLCAWTPSGDGELFFGEGSRLTVL.

V is TRBV14 and J is TRBJ2-1, with 10 positions matching TRBD2. Looked up from germline, CDR1 is SGHDN and CDR2 is FVKESK. This CDR3 is built from 15 residues. The V and J ends lost 4 bases and 3 bases, in that order; junction bases with no gene match: 3. DNA for the CDR3: TGTGCCAGCAGCCCCCTAGCGGGAGTCTACAATGAGCAGTTCTTC. Encoded protein: CASSPLAGVYNEQFF. Full variable domain (missing parts from reference TRBV14 and TRBJ2-1): EAGVTQFPSHSVIEKGQTVTLRCDPISGHDNLYWYRRVMGKEIKFLLHFVKESKQDESGMPNNRFLAERTGGTYSTLKVQPAELEDSGVYFCASSPLAGVYNEQFFGPGTRLTVL.

V and J are TRBV9 and TRBJ1-2; 7 bases agree with TRBD1. V was pared by 3 bases and J by 8 bases, with 13 bases of the junction left unmatched. CDR1 and CDR2 from the germline V gene are SGDLS and YYNGEE. CDR3 length: 15 amino acids. This CDR3 reads CASSARQGALGGYTF. The DNA for the CDR3 is TGTGCCAGCAGCGCGAGACAGGGAGCTCTGGGAGGCTACACCTTC.

With regard to this clone: At one end the junction does not follow the germline gene, possibly because of a read error. V gene TRBV30 combines with J gene TRBJ2-7; maybe TRBD2 (5 bases). The germline CDR1 and CDR2 sequences are GTSNPN and SVGIG (reference sequence). The CDR3 runs 15 residues. CDR3 in DNA: TGTGCCGGGAGTGTACGAGGAGCACATCTATACGAGCAGTACTTC. Protein: CAGSVRGAHLYEQYF.

The rearrangement links TRBV19 to TRBJ1-5; D is perhaps TRBD1 (6 bases). With 5 bases removed from V and 1 base from J, the gap between germline ends came to 12 bases. Germline V lookup: CDR1 LNHDA, CDR2 SQIVND (reference sequence). There are 15 residues in the CDR3. The CDR3 reads CASSPAGASNQPQHF. DNA of the CDR3: TGTGCCAGTAGTCCGGCAGGGGCCAGCAATCAGCCCCAGCATTTT.

The genes are TRBV7-8 and TRBJ2-2; the D gene is possibly TRBD2 (6 bases). V lost 1 base and J 7 bases, leaving 10 bases between the germline ends. Germline V gives CDR1 SGHVS, CDR2 FQNEAQ. CDR3 length: 14 residues. The CDR3 here is CASSLGRVDGELFF. The CDR3, as DNA: TGTGCCAGCAGCTTAGGGAGGGTCGACGGGGAGCTGTTTTTT.

The genes are TRBV28 and TRBJ1-2; 9 bases are a match to TRBD1. This CDR3 spans 14 amino acids. The junction had 10 bases not matched to a gene; V was cut back by 6 bases and J by 8 bases. Germline V CDR1 and CDR2: MDHEN, SYDVKM. Written as DNA, the CDR3 is TGTGCCAGCAGAGAATCGACAGGGGGAGGCGGCTACACCTTC. Its translation is CASRESTGGGGYTF.

The chain carries TRBV28 and TRBJ2-3, with 7 bases aligning to TRBD2. CDR3 length equals 15 residues. J lost 0 bases, V lost 4 bases, and 4 bases had no gene match. CDR1 and CDR2 (germline): MDHEN, SYDVKM. The CDR3 loop is CASSSPAGSTDTQYF. CDR3 DNA sequence: TGTGCCAGCAGTTCCCCAGCGGGGAGCACAGATACGCAGTATTTT. Drawing the rest from reference TRBV28 and TRBJ2-3, the complete variable domain is DVKVTQSSRYLVKRTGEKVFLECVQDMDHENMFWYRQDPGLGLRLIYFSYDVKMKEKGDIPEGYSVSREKKERFSLILESASTNQTSMYLCASSSPAGSTDTQYFGPGTRLTVL.

The chain uses TRBV6-5 and TRBJ2-5; the D gene is possibly TRBD1 (5 bases). In germline, CDR1 is MNHEY, CDR2 SVGAGI. This CDR3 is built from 15 residues. V lost 4 bases and J lost 4, with 16 bases in between. The CDR3 DNA follows: TGTGCCAGCAGTTCCGGGCCCTTAAGGGGAGAGACCCAGTACTTC. Encoded protein: CASSSGPLRGETQYF.